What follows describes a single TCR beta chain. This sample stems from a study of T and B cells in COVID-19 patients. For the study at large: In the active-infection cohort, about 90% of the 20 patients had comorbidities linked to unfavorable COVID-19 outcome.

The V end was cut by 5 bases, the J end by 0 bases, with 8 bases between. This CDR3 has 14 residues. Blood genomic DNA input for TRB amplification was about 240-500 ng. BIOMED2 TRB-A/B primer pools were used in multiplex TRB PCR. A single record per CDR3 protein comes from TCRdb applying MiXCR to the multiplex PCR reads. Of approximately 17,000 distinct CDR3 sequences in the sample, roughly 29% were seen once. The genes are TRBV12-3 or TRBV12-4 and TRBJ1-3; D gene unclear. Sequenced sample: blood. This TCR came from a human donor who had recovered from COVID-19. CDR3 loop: CASSPEYSGNTIYF. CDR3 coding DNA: TGTGCCAGCAGTCCGGAATACTCTGGAAACACCATATATTTT.